The clone carrying this T cell receptor (beta chain) came up a few times. Its antigen is currently unknown. These data originate in a study of beta chain features in type 1 diabetes. Study results and caveats: People with Type 1 diabetes carried modestly yet significantly shorter TCRB CDR3s in all four CD4+ subsets. The naive, central memory and Treg TCRB repertoires of patients appeared to be more similar to one another than those of healthy donors.

As every portion of the isolated RNA was reverse transcribed, the sequencing read expressed TCRB transcripts. Method: immunoSEQ multiplex PCR; TCRdb's copy keeps in-frame clones and lacks some. Of around 650,000 clones listed, 9.5% to 15% are singletons. The CDR3 totals 14 residues. Germline CDR1 LGHNA, CDR2 YSLEER. Trimming removed 1 base from V and 4 bases from J, with 8 bases in between. The chain combines TRBV4-3 with TRBJ1-3; the D is unclear. This TCR was recovered from a man aged 30 to 39 with type 1 diabetes. The sample taken for sequencing was naive CD4+ T cells from blood. CDR3 in DNA: TGCGCCAGCAGCCAAGCTGAAGGAGGAAACACCATATATTTT. Translation: CASSQAEGGNTIYF.